Only a few counts were recorded for the clone carrying this T cell receptor beta chain. Authors' data handling: The authors estimated nucleated cell counts from reference gene primer amplification. Generated by immunoSEQ multiplex PCR, the TCRdb table keeps only in-frame clones and is missing some. The DNA was the basis for D and trimming; V, J and clone size are from that table. There are over 200,000 clones in the sample; 85% to 90% occur only once, and roughly a sixth lies in the top ten. Trimming left V 3 bases short and J 4 bases short, with 21 bases between. CDR3 size: 16 residues. Germline CDR1 reads DFQATT; CDR2 reads SNEGSKA (reference sequence). The data were taken from a study of blood T cell repertoires in COVID-19. At the level of the study: The United States, Italy and Spain supplied acute and convalescent COVID-19 samples. From T cells, B-cell-depleted T cells, or PBMCs came the material, which was cDNA or gDNA.

Allocation to cohorts depended on clinical history reported by the participants. The source of this sequence is a man between 18 and 35 years old who had recovered from COVID-19. The chain recombines TRBV20-1 with TRBJ1-2; D call uncertain. Sequenced: PBMCs or T cells enriched from blood (not recorded which). Here the CDR3 DNA reads TGCAGTGCTAGTAGCTTAGTTGGTCCAGGCTCCTATGGCTACACCTTC. Protein: CSASSLVGPGSYGYTF.